The rows below give T cell receptor beta chains drawn from one sample of a study of cytomegalovirus exposure and HLA in healthy donors. Repertoires were generated with immunoSEQ multiplex PCR, while TCRdb's copy carries only in-frame clones and drops some. The table lists more than 80,000 clones, roughly 76% of them singletons. Sequencing was done on a sample of PBMCs. These receptors were taken from a woman aged 45-60 years in good health and CMV-seropositive. Each CDR3 is given with its conserved first and last residue. D genes are given only for firm matches. Expanded clones get a size class; other rows say once, few or many, or leave the size out.

V: TRBV10-3
size: -
J: TRBJ2-1
D: -
DNA: TGTGCCATCAGTGGGACAGCCAATGAGCAGTTCTTC
CDR3: CAISGTANEQFF

V: TRBV7-6
size: -
J: TRBJ1-3
D: TRBD1
DNA: TGTGCCAGCAGCATAGGACAGGGGATCTCCGGAAACACCATATATTTT
CDR3: CASSIGQGISGNTIYF

V: TRBV5-1
size: -
J: TRBJ2-2
D: -
DNA: TGCGCCAGCAGCCTGACCGGGTCTGACACCGGGGAGCTGTTTTTT
CDR3: CASSLTGSDTGELFF

V: TRBV5-1
size: few
J: TRBJ2-5
D: -
DNA: TGCGCCAGCAGCTTGGTCGAGGAGACCCAGTACTTC
CDR3: CASSLVEETQYF

V: TRBV28
size: -
J: TRBJ1-6
D: -
DNA: TGTGCCAGCAGTCCACGGTCCGGCTATAATTCACCCCTCCACTTT
CDR3: CASSPRSGYNSPLHF

V: TRBV6-6
size: -
J: TRBJ1-1
D: -
DNA: TGTGCCAGCAGGAATCAGGGAAACACTGAAGCTTTCTTT
CDR3: CASRNQGNTEAFF

V: TRBV11-2
size: few
J: TRBJ1-4
D: TRBD1
DNA: TGTGCCAGCAGCCACGGGACAGGGGGCTTCGGGGACAATGAAAAACTGTTTTTT
CDR3: CASSHGTGGFGDNEKLFF

V: TRBV4-2
size: -
J: TRBJ2-1
D: TRBD2
DNA: TGTGCCAGCAGCCAAGTAACCGGGGCGGGGGGCCTTGACAATGAGCAGTTCTTC
CDR3: CASSQVTGAGGLDNEQFF

V: TRBV19
size: -
J: TRBJ2-5
D: TRBD1
DNA: TGTGCCAGTAGCCAGGGACAGGGCAAGACCCAGTACTTC
CDR3: CASSQGQGKTQYF

V: TRBV6-6
size: few
J: TRBJ2-7
D: TRBD2
DNA: TGTGCCAGCATGCTATTCTCCGGGACTACGTCCTACGAGCAGTACTTC
CDR3: CASMLFSGTTSYEQYF

V: TRBV7-2
size: -
J: TRBJ1-6
D: -
DNA: TGTGCCGGCGGGACTGCAAATAATTCACCCCTCCACTTT
CDR3: CAGGTANNSPLHF

V: TRBV2
size: -
J: TRBJ1-1
D: TRBD1
DNA: TGTGCCAGCAGTTACGTGGGACAGACGAACACTGAAGCTTTCTTT
CDR3: CASSYVGQTNTEAFF

V: TRBV5-6
size: -
J: TRBJ1-5
D: -
DNA: TGTGCCAGCAGCTTGATTCGTGCGGGGGGCGCCCAGCCCCAGCATTTT
CDR3: CASSLIRAGGAQPQHF

V: TRBV19
size: -
J: TRBJ1-2
D: -
DNA: TGTGCCAGTCTTCGTATGGGCACTAACTATGGCTACACCTTC
CDR3: CASLRMGTNYGYTF